A single sample gave rise to the 27 T cell receptor beta chains below, sequenced in a study of T cell changes during pregnancy in multiple sclerosis. Assay: immunoSEQ multiplex PCR; the TCRdb copy retains only in-frame clones and omits some. The data show tens of thousands of clones, 80% to 95% seen once. The specimen was peripheral blood, collected in the first trimester of pregnancy. These receptors all come from a female donor with multiple sclerosis, enrolled in a pregnancy study.

This chain joins TRBV7-2 and TRBJ1-6; no reliable D call. Germline assignment: CDR1 SGHTA and CDR2 FQGNSA. Trimming cost V 4 bases and J 10 bases, with 14 bases left between them. The CDR3 is 14 residues long. CDR3 in DNA: TGTGCCAGCAGCTCCCCAGGATTTAACTCACCCCTCCACTTT. The encoded protein is CASSSPGFNSPLHF.

This clone turned up a few times. The V gene is TRBV9, the J gene TRBJ1-1, with a possible D match to TRBD1 (5 bases). The V end was cut by 2 bases, the J end by 1 base, with 9 bases between. The germline V gene encodes CDR1 SGDLS and CDR2 YYNGEE. The CDR3 has 14 amino acids. This CDR3 is CASSVGLGNTEAFF. Here the CDR3 DNA reads TGTGCCAGCAGCGTGGGACTGGGGAACACTGAAGCTTTCTTT.

V is TRBV7-9 and J is TRBJ2-7, with TRBD1 matching over 9 bases. The CDR3 loop spans 16 amino acids. V trimming: 1 base; J trimming: 5 bases; junction bases outside the gene matches: 9. Germline assignment: CDR1 SEHNR and CDR2 FQNEAQ (reference sequence). CDR3 loop: CASSLVDGTGINEQYF. CDR3 in DNA: TGTGCCAGCAGCTTAGTTGACGGGACAGGGATCAACGAGCAGTACTTC. The full variable domain, completed using reference TRBV7-9 and TRBJ2-7, is DTGVSQNPRHKITKRGQNVTFRCDPISEHNRLYWYRQTLGQGPEFLTYFQNEAQLEKSRLLSDRFSAERPKGSFSTLEIQRTEQGDSAMYLCASSLVDGTGINEQYFGPGTRLTVT.

In this sample, this clone turned up a few times. A much larger clone sits a single nucleotide away, making a read error possible. CDR3 residues: CASSQAGGTDTQYF. Written as DNA, the CDR3 is TGTGCCAGCAGTCAAGCGGGGGGCACAGATACGCAGTATTTT. This chain uses TRBV6-4 with TRBJ2-3; 8 bases are a match to TRBD2. Trimming took 5 bases from V and 1 from J; bases not matched to a gene: 2. Germline values: CDR1 MRHNA, CDR2 SNTAGT. The CDR3 has 14 amino acids.

The chain couples TRBV19 to TRBJ2-2; D perhaps matches TRBD1 (6 bases). The CDR3 has 15 residues. Between the trimmed V and J ends, which lost 3 bases and 7 bases, there was a span of 15 bases. CDR1 LNHDA and CDR2 SQIVND come from the germline V gene (reference sequence). Here the CDR3 DNA reads TGTGCCAGTAGTATCGACAGGTTAATGAGCGGGGAGCTGTTTTTT. Its translation is CASSIDRLMSGELFF.

The DNA of the CDR3 is TGTGCCAGCAGCTTAGCGGGGGCAACTAGCACAGATACGCAGTATTTT. Its protein is CASSLAGATSTDTQYF. The chain carries TRBV7-2 and TRBJ2-3; TRBD1 is a possible D gene (6 bases). This CDR3 comprises 16 residues. With 0 bases removed from V and 0 bases from J, the gap between germline ends came to 10 bases. The germline CDR1 and CDR2 sequences are SGHTA and FQGNSA.

The chain uses TRBV5-4 and TRBJ2-6; 7 bases match TRBD1. The CDR3 is 16 residues long. CDR1 is SGHNT, CDR2 YYREEE, per germline (reference sequence). Losses at the gene ends were 7 bases for V and 3 bases for J; bases not matched to a gene: 10. The CDR3 here is CASALLTGLGANVLTF. The DNA for the CDR3 is TGTGCCAGCGCCCTCCTGACAGGGCTTGGGGCCAACGTCCTGACTTTC. The complete variable domain, with remaining parts taken from reference TRBV5-4 and TRBJ2-6, reads ETGVTQSPTHLIKTRGQQVTLRCSSQSGHNTVSWYQQALGQGPQFIFQYYREEENGRGNFPPRFSGLQFPNYSSELNVNALELDDSALYLCASALLTGLGANVLTFGAGSRLTVL.

J is TRBJ2-1 and V is TRBV7-2; 9 bases are a match to TRBD1. The V gene's germline CDR1 is SGHTA and CDR2 FQGNSA. Trimming took 4 bases from V and 6 from J; bases not matched to a gene: 7. This CDR3 comprises 15 residues. CDR3 coding DNA: TGTGCCAGCAGCTCCAACCGGGACAGGGTCAATGAGCAGTTCTTC. It is translated as CASSSNRDRVNEQFF.

The chain carries TRBV9 and TRBJ2-2; a possible D gene is TRBD1 (7 bases). The germline V gene encodes CDR1 SGDLS and CDR2 YYNGEE. This CDR3 is built from 15 residues. The V end was cut by 4 bases, the J end by 6 bases, with 16 bases between. The CDR3 spells CASSPRTGGAGELFF. DNA of the CDR3: TGTGCCAGCAGCCCCCGGACAGGAGGGGCCGGGGAGCTGTTTTTT.

The CDR3 nucleotides read TGTGCCAGCAGCGACACGGGGGGGCCCTACAATGAGCAGTTCTTC. Translated, it gives CASSDTGGPYNEQFF. J is TRBJ2-1 and V is TRBV9; 8 bases are shared with TRBD2. The germline CDR1 and CDR2 sequences are SGDLS and YYNGEE. Trimming removed 3 bases from V and 2 bases from J; junction bases left unmatched: 4. This CDR3 has 15 residues. Full variable domain (rest looked up from reference TRBV9 and TRBJ2-1): DSGVTQTPKHLITATGQRVTLRCSPRSGDLSVYWYQQSLDQGLQFLIQYYNGEERAKGNILERFSAQQFPDLHSELNLSSLELGDSALYFCASSDTGGPYNEQFFGPGTRLTVL.

V usage is TRBV7-2 and J usage is TRBJ1-2, with TRBD1 matching over 9 bases. V shed 5 bases, J shed 10 bases, and the junction held 5 bases outside the gene matches. Germline-derived CDR1 and CDR2 are SGHTA and FQGNSA. The CDR3 is made up of 12 amino acids. The CDR3 protein is CASSPGTGNYTF. In DNA form, the CDR3 reads TGTGCCAGCAGCCCTGGGACAGGGAACTACACCTTC.

The chain is built from TRBV6-5 and TRBJ1-2; D is uncertain. V was cut by 4 bases and J by 4 bases, with 10 bases left in between. The CDR3 spans 13 residues. The germline CDR1 and CDR2 sequences are MNHEY and SVGAGI. The CDR3 is CASSLTELYGYTF. DNA of the CDR3: TGTGCCAGCAGTTTAACAGAGCTCTATGGCTACACCTTC.

The chain couples TRBV7-2 to TRBJ1-2; tentative D call: TRBD1 (6 bases). Germline assignment: CDR1 SGHTA and CDR2 FQGNSA. V lost 1 base, J lost 8 bases, and 11 bases lay in between. CDR3 length: 13 residues. The CDR3 region is CASSLGTAHGYTF. The CDR3 DNA sequence: TGTGCCAGCAGCTTAGGGACAGCTCACGGCTACACCTTC.

The chain has TRBV6-5 and TRBJ1-2; 7 nucleotides line up with TRBD1. The CDR3 is 14 amino acids. The V segment lost 2 bases and the J segment 5 bases; nucleotides outside the gene matches: 5. CDR1 MNHEY and CDR2 SVGAGI come from the germline V gene. CDR3 residues: CASSYAGTVYGYTF. The DNA of the CDR3 is TGTGCCAGCAGTTACGCAGGGACAGTTTATGGCTACACCTTC.

The V call is TRBV5-1, the J call TRBJ2-1, with 11 bases lining up with TRBD2. Looked up from germline, CDR1 is SGHRS and CDR2 is YFSETQ. The CDR3 covers 16 residues. The V gene end was trimmed by 3 bases and the J gene end by 3 bases; junction bases not matched to a gene: 5. CDR3 in DNA: TGCGCCAGCAGCTGCCCTAGCGGGGGGAACTACAATGAGCAGTTCTTC. Translation: CASSCPSGGNYNEQFF.

The rearrangement uses TRBV7-8 and TRBJ1-3, with 7 bases lining up with TRBD1. The CDR3 is 15 amino acids. From germline, CDR1 is SGHVS and CDR2 FQNEAQ. V was pared by 5 bases and J by 0 bases, with 4 bases of the junction left unmatched. CDR3 residues: CASSHRGLSGNTIYF. The DNA of the CDR3 is TGTGCCAGCAGCCACAGGGGCCTCTCTGGAAACACCATATATTTT.

The J gene is TRBJ1-2, the V gene TRBV18; 7 nucleotides match TRBD1. Germline CDR1 KGHSH, CDR2 LQKENI. This CDR3 is 19 amino acids long. Losses at the gene ends were 0 bases for V and 4 bases for J; bases not matched to a gene: 17. CDR3 sequence (DNA): TGTGCCAGCTCACCACCAAAGACAGGGACGAGGTCGACTCGCTATGGCTACACCTTC. It translates to CASSPPKTGTRSTRYGYTF.

The rearrangement joins TRBV4-1 to TRBJ2-2; perhaps TRBD1 as D (5 bases). Germline V gives CDR1 MGHRA, CDR2 YSYEKL. V was clipped by 0 bases and J by 2 bases, with 13 bases between them. The CDR3 runs to 17 residues. The CDR3 bases are TGCGCCAGCAGCCAAGATCGTGACAGCTCTAACACCGGGGAGCTGTTTTTT. As protein: CASSQDRDSSNTGELFF.

The chain links TRBV27 to TRBJ1-6; no firm D call. CDR3 size: 21 residues. In germline, CDR1 is MNHEY, CDR2 SMNVEV (reference sequence). V gave up 7 bases and J gave up 0 bases, with 28 bases separating them. CDR3 nucleotides: TGTGCCAGCAAGCCCGACATCAGAAACCCGCTTGGAGGCTCCTATAATTCACCCCTCCACTTT. This encodes CASKPDIRNPLGGSYNSPLHF.

CDR3 sequence (DNA): TGCGCCAGCAGCTTTTACACAGAGAGCTCCTACAATGAGCAGTTCTTC. Translated, it gives CASSFYTESSYNEQFF. The gene calls are TRBV5-1 and TRBJ2-1; D gene ambiguous. The CDR3 is 16 amino acids. Between the trimmed V and J ends, which lost 2 bases and 0 bases, there was a span of 12 bases. The germline gives CDR1 SGHRS, CDR2 YFSETQ.

The rearrangement uses TRBV7-3 and TRBJ1-5; 7 bases fit TRBD1. Germline trimming cut 5 bases from V and 0 bases from J; bases unmatched to any gene: 1. The CDR3 has 14 residues. CDR1 and CDR2 from the germline V gene are SGHTA and FQGTGA. CDR3 nucleotide sequence: TGTGCCAGCAGCCCAGGGGGTAGCAATCAGCCCCAGCATTTT. Translated, it gives CASSPGGSNQPQHF. Full variable domain (outside the CDR3, taken from reference TRBV7-3 and TRBJ1-5): GAGVSQTPSNKVTEKGKYVELRCDPISGHTALYWYRQSLGQGPEFLIYFQGTGAADDSGLPNDRFFAVRPEGSVSTLKIQRTERGDSAVYLCASSPGGSNQPQHFGDGTRLSIL.

This chain uses TRBV5-8 with TRBJ1-2; TRBD1 agrees at 10 bases. The CDR3 is made up of 14 amino acids. V lost 7 bases, J lost 5 bases, and 8 bases stayed unmatched. The germline gives CDR1 SGHTS, CDR2 YDEGEE. The chain's CDR3 is CASRGQGTSYGYTF. The CDR3 DNA is TGTGCCAGCCGGGGACAGGGGACTAGTTATGGCTACACCTTC.

V gene TRBV5-8 combines with J gene TRBJ1-5; D remains unclear. The V and J ends lost 7 bases and 6 bases respectively, with 11 bases between them. Germline CDR1 and CDR2: SGHTS and YDEGEE. CDR3 length: 12 residues. The DNA of the CDR3 is TGTGCCAGCGACACGATGGGTCAGCCCCAGCATTTT. Its protein product is CASDTMGQPQHF.

V and J are TRBV6-4 and TRBJ2-5; D gene unclear. The germline CDR1 and CDR2 sequences are MRHNA and SNTAGT. Trimming shortened V by 8 bases and J by 5 bases, and 3 bases separated the two germline ends. The CDR3 length is 9 residues. CDR3 DNA: TGTGCCAGCCTGGAGACCCAGTACTTC. It translates to CASLETQYF.

This chain connects TRBV7-2 to TRBJ2-7; a weak D match, TRBD2 (6 bases). V lost 2 bases and J 4 bases, leaving 12 bases between the germline ends. Germline CDR1 and CDR2: SGHTA and FQGNSA. CDR3 size: 14 residues. This CDR3 is CASSLRLAGYEQYF. The CDR3 region has the DNA TGTGCCAGCAGCTTAAGATTGGCGGGGTACGAGCAGTACTTC.

This clone came up a few times. In nucleotides, the CDR3 is TGCGCCAGCAGCCAAGCGGTATTGTCGGAGACCCAGTACTTC. This encodes CASSQAVLSETQYF. The V call is TRBV4-3, the J call TRBJ2-5; no reliable D call. The V end lost 1 base, the J end lost 5 bases, and 11 bases lay between the germline ends. This CDR3 has 14 amino acids. Germline CDR1 LGHNA, CDR2 YSLEER.

This rearrangement joins TRBV4-1 to TRBJ1-1, with TRBD1 matching 7 bases. The CDR3 loop spans 14 amino acids. With V trimmed by 4 bases and J by 7 bases, 9 bases remained unmatched. Germline CDR1 is MGHRA and CDR2 is YSYEKL. Written as DNA, the CDR3 is TGCGCCAGCAGCCCGGACAGGATACTCATTGAAGCTTTCTTT. Translated: CASSPDRILIEAFF.